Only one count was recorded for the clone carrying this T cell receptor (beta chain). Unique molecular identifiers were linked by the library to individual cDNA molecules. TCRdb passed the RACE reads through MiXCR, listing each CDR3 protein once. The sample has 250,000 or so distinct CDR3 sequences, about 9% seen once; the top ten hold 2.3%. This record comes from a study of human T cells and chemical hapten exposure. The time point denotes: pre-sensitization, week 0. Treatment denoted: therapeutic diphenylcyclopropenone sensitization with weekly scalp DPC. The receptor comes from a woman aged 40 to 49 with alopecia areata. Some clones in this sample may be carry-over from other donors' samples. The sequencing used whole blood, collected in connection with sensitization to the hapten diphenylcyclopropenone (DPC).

As DNA, the CDR3 is TGCGCCAGCAGCTTGGTAGGTCGGGAGAACGAGCAGTACTTC. The encoded protein is CASSLVGRENEQYF. This chain uses TRBV5-1 with TRBJ2-7; D possibly corresponds to TRBD2 (6 bases). This CDR3 region has 14 residues. V lost 0 bases and J lost 5, with 12 bases in between. CDR1 is SGHRS, CDR2 YFSETQ, per germline.